These 13 T cell receptor beta chains were all obtained from the same sample, sequenced in a study of blood T cell repertoires in COVID-19. Clones were read by immunoSEQ multiplex PCR, and TCRdb kept only the in-frame ones, dropping some. The sample has about 280,000 clones, 85% seen once. Sequences were obtained from peripheral blood. The receptor source for this set is a man aged 45-65 years with active or convalescent COVID-19.

The chain employs TRBV19 and TRBJ1-2; TRBD1 agrees at 9 bases. V lost 5 bases, J lost 6 bases, and 10 bases stayed unmatched. Germline-derived CDR1 and CDR2 are LNHDA and SQIVND (reference sequence). The CDR3 is made up of 15 amino acids. DNA of the CDR3: TGTGCCAGTAGTGCTCCGGGACAGGGTGTGGATGGCTACACCTTC. Translation: CASSAPGQGVDGYTF.

The chain is built from TRBV3-1 (or the pseudogene TRBV3-2) and TRBJ1-1, with 8 bases that match TRBD1. The CDR3 consists of 13 residues. Germline V CDR1 and CDR2: LGHDT, YNNKEL (reference sequence). V shed 7 bases, J shed 6 bases, and the junction held 7 bases outside the gene matches. CDR3 in DNA: TGTGCCAGCAACGATCAGGGGGCGTCTGAAGCTTTCTTT. Amino acid sequence: CASNDQGASEAFF.

The chain joins TRBV19 to TRBJ1-2; D perhaps matches TRBD1 (5 bases). With 7 bases removed from V and 7 bases from J, the gap between germline ends came to 13 bases. In germline, CDR1 is LNHDA, CDR2 SQIVND (reference sequence). This CDR3 comprises 12 residues. This CDR3 is CASTIGGVGYTF. As DNA, the CDR3 is TGTGCCAGTACCATCGGGGGGGTTGGCTACACCTTC.

V usage is TRBV7-9 and J usage is TRBJ2-1; TRBD2 agrees at 7 bases. Germline values: CDR1 SEHNR, CDR2 FQNEAQ (reference sequence). The CDR3 has 15 residues. J was trimmed by 8 bases and V by 5 bases; bases with no gene match: 12. In nucleotides, the CDR3 is TGTGCCAGCAGCCCGATCCGGGGGGTTAGGGATGAGCAGTTCTTC. Translating gives CASSPIRGVRDEQFF.

The V and J genes are TRBV10-2 and TRBJ2-5, with 7 bases aligning to TRBD2. The ends lost 4 bases at V and 0 bases at J; junction bases unmatched: 5. Germline assignment: CDR1 WSHSY and CDR2 SAAADI. This CDR3 region has 15 residues. The DNA for the CDR3 is TGCGCCAGCAGTGTGGCTAGCGGTCACCAAGAGACCCAGTACTTC. Amino acids: CASSVASGHQETQYF.

CDR3 in amino acids: CASRSTGTRVYGELFF. In DNA, the CDR3 is TGTGCCAGCAGATCGACAGGCACCAGAGTTTACGGGGAGCTGTTTTTT. V usage is TRBV11-2 and J usage is TRBJ2-2; maybe TRBD1 (6 bases). The CDR3 runs 16 residues. Germline values: CDR1 SGHAT, CDR2 FQNNGV. V was cut by 6 bases and J by 7 bases, with 21 bases left in between.

The chain combines TRBV7-9 with TRBJ2-1, with TRBD2 as a possible D gene (6 bases). The CDR3 is made up of 13 amino acids. V lost 0 bases to trimming and J lost 10 bases, with 10 bases between them. CDR1 SEHNR and CDR2 FQNEAQ come from the germline V gene (reference sequence). This chain's CDR3 is CASSLAAGREQFF. In nucleotides, the CDR3 is TGTGCCAGCAGCTTAGCAGCAGGGAGGGAGCAGTTCTTC.

The rearrangement joins TRBV4-3 to TRBJ1-3; D may be TRBD1 (5 bases). V lost 0 bases and J 4 bases, leaving 10 bases between the germline ends. The CDR3 is 15 amino acids. The V gene's germline CDR1 is LGHNA and CDR2 YSLEER. In DNA, the CDR3 is TGCGCCAGCAGCCAAGAGGGGGGGAAGGGAAACACCATATATTTT. Encoded protein: CASSQEGGKGNTIYF.

This chain links TRBV18 with TRBJ1-3; 8 positions match TRBD1. CDR3 length equals 14 residues. Germline V gene data show CDR1 as KGHSH and CDR2 as LQKENI. Germline trimming cut 5 bases from V and 7 bases from J; bases unmatched to any gene: 7. The CDR3 coding sequence is TGTGCCAGCTCAATCGGACAGGGTGGGAACACCATATATTTT. As protein: CASSIGQGGNTIYF.

The V gene is TRBV4-2, the J gene TRBJ1-5; 7 nucleotides agree with TRBD1. J lost 1 base, V lost 5 bases, and 5 bases had no gene match. The CDR3 is 15 amino acids. Germline loops: CDR1 LGHNA, CDR2 YNFKEQ. DNA for the CDR3: TGTGCCAGCAGCTCGACAGGGACGAGCAATCAGCCCCAGCATTTT. Residues: CASSSTGTSNQPQHF.

The rearrangement joins TRBV10-3 to TRBJ2-7; TRBD1 is a possible D gene (6 bases). CDR3 length: 14 amino acids. V was shortened by 7 bases and J by 3 bases, with 16 bases between the two germline ends. Germline V gene data show CDR1 as ENHRY and CDR2 as SYGVKD. This CDR3 reads CAITEGVMGYEQYF. Here the CDR3 DNA reads TGTGCCATCACCGAGGGGGTAATGGGCTACGAGCAGTACTTC.

The chain uses TRBV28 and TRBJ2-5; 11 nucleotides line up with TRBD1. The CDR3 spans 14 residues. V was pared by 6 bases and J by 6 bases, with 6 bases of the junction left unmatched. Germline CDR1 and CDR2: MDHEN and SYDVKM. CDR3 in DNA: TGTGCCAGCAGCGGGACAGGGGGGAGGAAGACCCAGTACTTC. Translated, it gives CASSGTGGRKTQYF.

The genes are TRBV10-1 and TRBJ2-7; D possibly corresponds to TRBD2 (6 bases). The V end lost 2 bases, the J end lost 3 bases, and 11 bases lay between the germline ends. The CDR3 sequence is 14 residues long. Germline assignment: CDR1 WNHNN and CDR2 SYGVQD (reference sequence). CDR3 nucleotides: TGCGCCAGCAGTGAGCGGGGGATTAACTACGAGCAGTACTTC. Its protein product is CASSERGINYEQYF.